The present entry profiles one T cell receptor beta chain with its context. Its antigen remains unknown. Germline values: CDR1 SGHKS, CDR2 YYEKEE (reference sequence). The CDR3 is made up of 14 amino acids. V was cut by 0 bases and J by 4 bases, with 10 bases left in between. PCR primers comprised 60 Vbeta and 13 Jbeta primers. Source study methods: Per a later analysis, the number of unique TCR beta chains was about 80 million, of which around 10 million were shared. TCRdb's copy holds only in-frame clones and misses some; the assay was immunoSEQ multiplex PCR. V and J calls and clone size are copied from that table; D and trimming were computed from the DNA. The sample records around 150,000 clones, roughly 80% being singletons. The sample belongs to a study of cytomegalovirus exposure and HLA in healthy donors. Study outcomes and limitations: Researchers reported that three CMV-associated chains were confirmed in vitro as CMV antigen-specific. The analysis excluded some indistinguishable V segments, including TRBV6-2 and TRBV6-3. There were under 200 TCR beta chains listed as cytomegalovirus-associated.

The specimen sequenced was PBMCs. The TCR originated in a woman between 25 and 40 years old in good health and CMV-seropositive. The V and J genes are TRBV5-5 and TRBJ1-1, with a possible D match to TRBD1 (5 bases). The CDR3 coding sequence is TGTGCCAGCAGCTTGGCCAGGGTGGGCACTGAAGCTTTCTTT. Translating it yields CASSLARVGTEAFF.